A selection of T cell receptor beta chains follows, all from one sample in a study of cytomegalovirus exposure and HLA in healthy donors. Repertoires were generated with immunoSEQ multiplex PCR, while TCRdb's copy carries only in-frame clones and drops some. This sample carries about 190,000 clones, around 87% of them seen once, and the ten largest clones take 1.3%. The material sequenced was PBMCs. Receptor source: a man aged 25 to 40 in good health and CMV-seronegative. CDR3s include the opening cysteine and the closing phenylalanine or tryptophan. D genes are given only for firm matches. A row's size may be missing; if present it is once, few, many or a size class.

J gene: TRBJ2-3; D gene: TRBD2; V gene: TRBV6-1; clone size: .; CDR3 protein: CASGAGVVDTQYF; CDR3 DNA: TGTGCCAGCGGGGCGGGGGTGGTAGATACGCAGTATTTT
J gene: TRBJ2-7; D gene: TRBD2; V gene: TRBV5-4; clone size: .; CDR3 protein: CASSLTLGLAGVNEQYF; CDR3 DNA: TGTGCCAGCAGCTTGACCCTCGGGTTGGCGGGAGTCAACGAGCAGTACTTC
J gene: TRBJ1-5; D gene: TRBD1; V gene: TRBV9; clone size: .; CDR3 protein: CASSVDGQGSQPQHF; CDR3 DNA: TGTGCCAGCAGCGTCGACGGACAGGGTAGTCAGCCCCAGCATTTT
J gene: TRBJ2-7; D gene: TRBD2; V gene: TRBV11-3; clone size: once; CDR3 protein: CASSRRTSGAEVPYEQYF; CDR3 DNA: TGTGCCAGCAGCCGCCGGACTAGCGGGGCCGAGGTCCCCTACGAGCAGTACTTC
J gene: TRBJ2-3; D gene: .; V gene: TRBV4-2; clone size: .; CDR3 protein: CASSQEVGAGTDTQYF; CDR3 DNA: TGTGCCAGCAGCCAAGAGGTGGGAGCGGGTACAGATACGCAGTATTTT
J gene: TRBJ2-2; D gene: .; V gene: TRBV7-8; clone size: .; CDR3 protein: CASSWGRWNTGELFF; CDR3 DNA: TGTGCCAGCAGCTGGGGGCGGTGGAACACCGGGGAGCTGTTTTTT
J gene: TRBJ2-3; D gene: .; V gene: TRBV5-4; clone size: once; CDR3 protein: CASSLFGGGGRDTQYF; CDR3 DNA: TGTGCCAGCAGCTTGTTCGGAGGGGGGGGCCGAGATACGCAGTATTTT
J gene: TRBJ2-7; D gene: TRBD1; V gene: TRBV30; clone size: .; CDR3 protein: CAWSVWGSGQGYEQYF; CDR3 DNA: TGTGCCTGGAGTGTATGGGGCTCGGGACAGGGCTACGAGCAGTACTTC
J gene: TRBJ2-1; D gene: .; V gene: TRBV7-9; clone size: .; CDR3 protein: CASSLIGQQQFF; CDR3 DNA: TGTGCCAGCAGCTTAATCGGACAGCAGCAGTTCTTC
J gene: TRBJ1-2; D gene: .; V gene: TRBV7-2; clone size: .; CDR3 protein: CASSQNRQTYGYTF; CDR3 DNA: TGTGCCAGCAGCCAAAACCGACAGACCTATGGCTACACCTTC
J gene: TRBJ1-6; D gene: .; V gene: TRBV5-6; clone size: .; CDR3 protein: CASSLLTGNSPLHF; CDR3 DNA: TGTGCCAGCAGCTTACTCACAGGGAATTCACCCCTCCACTTT
J gene: TRBJ1-3; D gene: TRBD1; V gene: TRBV2; clone size: .; CDR3 protein: CASSEALSYLGQRRGNTIYF; CDR3 DNA: TGTGCCAGCAGTGAAGCGCTTTCTTATTTGGGACAGCGCCGTGGAAACACCATATATTTT
J gene: TRBJ1-1; D gene: TRBD1; V gene: TRBV10-1; clone size: .; CDR3 protein: CASSAGQTNTEAFF; CDR3 DNA: TGCGCCAGCAGTGCGGGACAGACGAACACTGAAGCTTTCTTT
J gene: TRBJ2-5; D gene: TRBD2; V gene: TRBV7-9; clone size: .; CDR3 protein: CASSLGSGGAGETQYF; CDR3 DNA: TGTGCCAGCAGCTTAGGAAGCGGGGGGGCCGGAGAGACCCAGTACTTC
J gene: TRBJ2-3; D gene: .; V gene: TRBV7-8; clone size: .; CDR3 protein: CASSRDTQYF; CDR3 DNA: TGTGCCAGCAGTAGAGATACGCAGTATTTT
J gene: TRBJ2-1; D gene: .; V gene: TRBV19; clone size: few; CDR3 protein: CASSPTAANEQFF; CDR3 DNA: TGTGCCAGTAGTCCGACGGCAGCGAATGAGCAGTTCTTC
J gene: TRBJ2-7; D gene: .; V gene: TRBV10-2; clone size: .; CDR3 protein: CASSEATDEQYF; CDR3 DNA: TGCGCCAGCAGTGAGGCGACAGACGAGCAGTACTTC
J gene: TRBJ1-4; D gene: TRBD1; V gene: TRBV6-4; clone size: few; CDR3 protein: CASRDSGEKLFF; CDR3 DNA: TGTGCCAGCCGGGACAGTGGGGAAAAACTGTTTTTT
J gene: TRBJ2-2; D gene: .; V gene: TRBV2; clone size: few; CDR3 protein: CASSGLSQDTGELFF; CDR3 DNA: TGTGCCAGCAGTGGATTAAGTCAGGACACCGGGGAGCTGTTTTTT
J gene: TRBJ2-7; D gene: .; V gene: TRBV19; clone size: .; CDR3 protein: CASSIGSPGYEQYF; CDR3 DNA: TGTGCCAGTAGTATAGGGTCTCCGGGGTACGAGCAGTACTTC
J gene: TRBJ1-5; D gene: .; V gene: TRBV4-2; clone size: .; CDR3 protein: CASSQDAGNNQPQHF; CDR3 DNA: TGTGCCAGCAGCCAAGACGCGGGGAACAATCAGCCCCAGCATTTT